This TCR beta chain was observed in a study of CD8+ T cells in alopecia areata. Whole-study results and caveats: Lesional scalp exceeded normal scalp in clonality, especially in alopecia totalis/universalis. Administration of tofacitinib significantly diminished scalp clonality and expanded CD8+ clones within the top 100.

RNA, once extracted, was reverse transcribed into cDNA for use as the sequencing template. Sequenced by immunoSEQ multiplex PCR; TCRdb stores in-frame clones only, minus some. This table holds 150,000 or so clones, about 71% found once. Trimming removed 3 bases at V and 2 bases at J, with 13 bases between. Germline V lookup: CDR1 LGHNA, CDR2 YNFKEQ. CDR3 length: 15 amino acids. Specified treatment: oral pan-JAK inhibitor, 5-10 mg twice daily. Investigators sorted PBMCs to obtain both CD4+ and CD8+ T cells. Notes on this clone: The antigen is undetermined.

The TCR was taken from a human donor with alopecia areata. The rearrangement links TRBV4-2 to TRBJ1-1, with D possibly matching TRBD1 (6 bases). Sequenced here: CD4+ T cells sorted from blood, sampled at week 4, from a patient treated with tofacitinib. The CDR3 sequence: CASSHGGQLNTEAFF. The CDR3 region has the DNA TGTGCCAGCAGCCACGGCGGACAGCTAAACACTGAAGCTTTCTTT.